The TCR beta chain described here comes from a study of T cells after yellow fever vaccination. Making TCR cDNA involved 5'RACE template switching, which added UMIs and a universal primer site. TCRdb itself ran the 5' RACE reads through MiXCR, one entry per CDR3 protein. Of about 350,000 distinct CDR3 sequences in the sample, around 13% were seen once. The ends were cut back, 8 bases at V and 4 bases at J, with 14 bases in the middle. Germline-derived CDR1 and CDR2 are MNHNY and SVGAGI (reference sequence). The CDR3 consists of 14 residues. This clonotype has just a few counts. This sample comprised CD4+ T cells sorted from PBMCs, obtained 15 days after the yellow fever booster vaccination. This TCR came from a man in his late teens or twenties who received the YFV17D yellow fever vaccine. The rearrangement links TRBV6-6 to TRBJ1-4, with D maybe TRBD1 (5 bases). CDR3 nucleotides: TGTGCCAGCTTAAGGGGCAGGAGTAATGAAAAACTGTTTTTT. Its translation: CASLRGRSNEKLFF.